Below, 15 T cell receptor beta chains from the same sample are listed, as sequenced in a study of brain T cells in children with intractable seizures. Method: immunoSEQ multiplex PCR; TCRdb's copy keeps in-frame clones and lacks some. The repertoire holds around 80,000 clones, under 95% seen once, with around 25% in the top ten. Material: peripheral blood, obtained at surgery. All receptors derive from a girl aged 2-15 years with Rasmussen encephalitis and intractable seizures.

The chain is built from TRBV19 and TRBJ2-5, with D tentatively TRBD1 or TRBD2 (6 bases each). The CDR3 is 15 amino acids. Trimming shortened V by 4 bases and J by 5 bases, and 17 bases separated the two germline ends. CDR1 and CDR2 from the germline V gene are LNHDA and SQIVND (reference sequence). As DNA, the CDR3 is TGTGCCAGTAGTACCGTCAAGGGGGGTGGCGAGACCCAGTACTTC. Translated: CASSTVKGGGETQYF.

This chain links TRBV10-3 with TRBJ1-2; 8 bases fit TRBD1. With V trimmed by 3 bases and J by 0 bases, 6 bases remained unmatched. Germline lookup yields CDR1 ENHRY and CDR2 SYGVKD. The CDR3 spans 16 residues. The CDR3 bases are TGTGCCATCAGTGACCTGGGGACAGGTTCTAACTATGGCTACACCTTC. As protein: CAISDLGTGSNYGYTF.

The V call is TRBV18, the J call TRBJ2-7; weak D call: TRBD1 (5 bases). The CDR3 has 15 amino acids. In germline, CDR1 is KGHSH, CDR2 LQKENI. Trimming removed 3 bases at V and 0 bases at J, with 12 bases between. In DNA form, the CDR3 reads TGTGCCAGCTCACCGGGGCAGGGTATCTCCTACGAGCAGTACTTC. Residues: CASSPGQGISYEQYF.

J is TRBJ2-5 and V is TRBV6-5, with D tentatively TRBD1 or TRBD2 (5 bases each). The CDR3 consists of 13 residues. Trimming stripped 5 bases from V and 5 bases from J, with 12 bases between. Germline CDR1 is MNHEY and CDR2 is SVGAGI. The CDR3 nucleotides read TGTGCCAGCAGTCGGGACGAGGTGGAGACCCAGTACTTC. Protein sequence: CASSRDEVETQYF.

The rearrangement uses TRBV30 and TRBJ2-1; 10 nucleotides agree with TRBD2. CDR3 length equals 17 residues. In germline, CDR1 is GTSNPN, CDR2 SVGIG (reference sequence). The V gene end was trimmed by 0 bases and the J gene end by 0 bases; junction bases not matched to a gene: 5. The CDR3, as DNA: TGTGCCTGGAGTGTTAGGACTAGCGGTAGCTCCTACAATGAGCAGTTCTTC. Translating it yields CAWSVRTSGSSYNEQFF.

CDR3 bases: TGTGCCAGCAGCCCAGGGACTCTTAGGGGTGAAAAACTGTTTTTT. It is translated as CASSPGTLRGEKLFF. The rearrangement links TRBV7-9 to TRBJ1-4; the D gene is possibly TRBD1 (5 bases). Germline lookup yields CDR1 SEHNR and CDR2 FQNEAQ (reference sequence). V was clipped by 5 bases and J by 7 bases, with 17 bases between them. The CDR3 is 15 amino acids.

V and J are TRBV7-9 and TRBJ1-2, with 8 bases lining up with TRBD1. Germline V gives CDR1 SEHNR, CDR2 FQNEAQ (reference sequence). J gave up 2 bases and V 5 bases, and 13 bases lay outside the gene matches. The CDR3 extends over 17 amino acids. DNA of the CDR3: TGTGCCAGCAGCCCGACAGGGGAGAGTGGGTTGAACTATGGCTACACCTTC. Its protein product is CASSPTGESGLNYGYTF.

J is TRBJ1-2 and V is TRBV18; a possible D gene is TRBD1 (5 bases). The CDR3 loop spans 16 amino acids. CDR1 and CDR2 from the germline V gene are KGHSH and LQKENI. The ends were cut back, 0 bases at V and 0 bases at J, with 11 bases in the middle. The CDR3 region is CASSPPLGGANYGYTF. CDR3 in DNA: TGTGCCAGCTCACCACCCTTGGGGGGAGCTAACTATGGCTACACCTTC.

The chain combines TRBV6-5 with TRBJ2-3; no definite D call. Germline CDR1 and CDR2: MNHEY and SVGAGI. The CDR3 covers 14 residues. V lost 0 bases to trimming and J lost 1 base, with 5 bases between them. This CDR3 is CASSYSSRTDTQYF. DNA of the CDR3: TGTGCCAGCAGTTACTCGTCCCGCACAGATACGCAGTATTTT.

This clone is a singleton in its sample. The V call is TRBV2, the J call TRBJ1-1; D is perhaps TRBD1 (5 bases). V lost 7 bases to trimming and J lost 6 bases, with 18 bases between them. From germline, CDR1 is SNHLY and CDR2 FYNNEI. The CDR3 totals 14 residues. The CDR3 DNA follows: TGTGCCAGCACCCTGACAGAAATGTCGTCTGAAGCTTTCTTT. As protein: CASTLTEMSSEAFF.

The chain joins TRBV7-8 to TRBJ2-4, with D uncertain. The V gene's germline CDR1 is SGHVS and CDR2 FQNEAQ. V lost 5 bases, J lost 1 base, and 12 bases lay in between. The CDR3 is made up of 15 amino acids. DNA of the CDR3: TGTGCCAGCAGCCCTACCCACCCGGCCAAAAACATTCAGTACTTC. It specifies CASSPTHPAKNIQYF.

J is TRBJ1-3 and V is TRBV18; D is unresolved. The CDR3 has 15 residues. Trimming left V 6 bases short and J 0 bases short, with 12 bases between. CDR1 and CDR2 from the germline V gene are KGHSH and LQKENI. The CDR3 nucleotides read TGTGCCAGCTCCCCAAAACCGAACTCTGGAAACACCATATATTTT. The encoded protein is CASSPKPNSGNTIYF.

The gene calls are TRBV11-2 and TRBJ2-5; 10 nucleotides line up with TRBD2. V dropped 6 bases and J dropped 7; count of bases not matched to a gene: 20. The CDR3 contains 18 residues. Germline V gives CDR1 SGHAT, CDR2 FQNNGV. CDR3 residues: CASSPRPSGGDPLVTQYF. CDR3 nucleotides: TGTGCCAGCAGTCCACGGCCGAGCGGGGGGGACCCGTTGGTGACCCAGTACTTC.

The CDR3 reads CASSWSTGRNEKLFF. CDR3 nucleotides: TGTGCCAGCAGCTGGTCGACGGGACGGAATGAAAAACTGTTTTTT. V and J are TRBV5-4 and TRBJ1-4; tentative D call: TRBD1 (5 bases). The germline V and J ends were trimmed by 3 bases and 5 bases, with 14 bases remaining between them. Germline V gene data show CDR1 as SGHNT and CDR2 as YYREEE (reference sequence). The CDR3 has 15 amino acids.

This clone has just a few counts. This chain uses TRBV6-6 with TRBJ1-1, with D perhaps matching TRBD1 (5 bases). Germline V gene sequence: CDR1 MNHNY, CDR2 SVGAGI (reference sequence). The CDR3 covers 14 residues. The germline V and J ends were trimmed by 6 bases and 5 bases, with 16 bases remaining between them. In DNA, the CDR3 is TGTGCCAGCAGCTACGGGCAGGGATTAACTGAAGCTTTCTTT. Protein: CASSYGQGLTEAFF.